The 21 T cell receptor beta chains presented below share a single source sample, sequenced in a study of cytomegalovirus exposure and HLA in healthy donors. Use of 60 Vbeta and 13 Jbeta primers characterized the PCR. Repertoires were generated with immunoSEQ multiplex PCR, while TCRdb's copy carries only in-frame clones and drops some. The table records 150,000 to 200,000 clones, approximately 85% of them present only once. The material sequenced was PBMCs. These receptors originate from a man younger than 30 in good health and CMV-seronegative.

The rearrangement joins TRBV2 to TRBJ1-1; no definite D call. CDR1 SNHLY and CDR2 FYNNEI come from the germline V gene. The CDR3 runs 16 residues. Trimming left V 5 bases short and J 4 bases short, with 20 bases between. Here the CDR3 reads CASSPTHGVSGTEAFF. The CDR3 DNA follows: TGTGCCAGCAGTCCGACCCACGGGGTGAGTGGCACTGAAGCTTTCTTT.

V and J are TRBV7-8 and TRBJ2-1; D not certain. This CDR3 region has 17 residues. The germline V gene encodes CDR1 SGHVS and CDR2 FQNEAQ. The ends were cut back, 2 bases at V and 0 bases at J, with 14 bases in the middle. The CDR3 protein is CASSLKAGESSYNEQFF. The CDR3 nucleotides read TGTGCCAGCAGCTTAAAGGCAGGCGAAAGCTCCTACAATGAGCAGTTCTTC.

The chain employs TRBV27 and TRBJ2-2; D gene ambiguous. Trimming left V 6 bases short and J 5 bases short, with 7 bases between. Germline values: CDR1 MNHEY, CDR2 SMNVEV (reference sequence). The CDR3 is 12 amino acids. The CDR3 nucleotides are TGTGCCAGCAGCGCGTTAACCGGGGAGCTGTTTTTT. It encodes CASSALTGELFF.

The rearrangement links TRBV18 to TRBJ2-3; D ambiguous. Germline-derived CDR1 and CDR2 are KGHSH and LQKENI. CDR3 length: 15 residues. V shed 3 bases and J shed 2 bases, with 12 bases lying between them. In DNA form, the CDR3 reads TGTGCCAGCTCACCCCGGCGAGGCCTCACAGATACGCAGTATTTT. Protein product: CASSPRRGLTDTQYF.

This clone showed up just once. This chain connects TRBV9 to TRBJ2-3; possible D gene TRBD2, 6 bases. The germline V gene has CDR1 SGDLS and CDR2 YYNGEE. The CDR3 loop spans 17 amino acids. Trimming took 3 bases from V and 0 from J, leaving 17 bases between them. The CDR3 reads CASSEPLGGTSTDTQYF. DNA for the CDR3: TGTGCCAGCAGCGAGCCCCTTGGGGGGACTAGCACAGATACGCAGTATTTT.

As concerns this clone: The sample holds other DNA sequences that translate to the same CDR3. This chain joins TRBV6-5 and TRBJ1-3, with D unclear. The CDR3 spans 13 residues. From germline, CDR1 is MNHEY and CDR2 SVGAGI. V was shortened by 7 bases and J by 0 bases, with 7 bases between the two germline ends. Written as DNA, the CDR3 is TGTGCCAGCACCAGGTCCTCTGGAAACACCATATATTTT. Translation: CASTRSSGNTIYF.

The genes are TRBV11-1 and TRBJ2-7; TRBD1 matches 7 bases. CDR1 SGHAT and CDR2 FQDESV come from the germline V gene (reference sequence). With V trimmed by 5 bases and J by 4 bases, 2 bases remained unmatched. CDR3 length: 12 amino acids. CDR3 sequence (DNA): TGTGCCAGCAGCCAGACAGGGTACGAGCAGTACTTC. As protein: CASSQTGYEQYF.

The J gene is TRBJ1-1, the V gene TRBV7-2; 7 nucleotides match TRBD1. CDR1 is SGHTA and CDR2 is FQGNSA in the germline V gene. With V trimmed by 3 bases and J by 0 bases, 10 bases remained unmatched. The CDR3 is made up of 17 amino acids. This CDR3 reads CASSFRPGQPMNTEAFF. The CDR3 DNA follows: TGTGCCAGCAGCTTTAGACCGGGACAGCCCATGAACACTGAAGCTTTCTTT.

V is TRBV19 and J is TRBJ1-2; 7 bases align to TRBD1. Looked up from germline, CDR1 is LNHDA and CDR2 is SQIVND (reference sequence). Trimming at V came to 7 bases and at J to 1 base, leaving 9 bases not matched to a gene. This CDR3 has 15 residues. This CDR3 reads CASTDRADGNYGYTF. The CDR3 nucleotides read TGTGCCAGTACCGACAGGGCGGACGGTAACTATGGCTACACCTTC.

The chain combines TRBV27 with TRBJ2-4, with TRBD1 identical over 7 bases. Germline loops: CDR1 MNHEY, CDR2 SMNVEV (reference sequence). J gave up 1 base and V 3 bases, and 6 bases lay outside the gene matches. CDR3 length: 16 residues. The CDR3 protein is CASSLTGFVAKNIQYF. CDR3 sequence (DNA): TGTGCCAGCAGTTTGACAGGGTTCGTGGCCAAAAACATTCAGTACTTC.

The V and J genes are TRBV5-5 and TRBJ2-7; D gene ambiguous. Germline CDR1 is SGHKS and CDR2 is YYEKEE (reference sequence). The V and J ends lost 2 bases and 2 bases respectively, with 2 bases between them. This CDR3 has 11 amino acids. The CDR3 nucleotides read TGTGCCAGCAGCTTTACCTACGAGCAGTACTTC. Translated, it gives CASSFTYEQYF.

The chain is built from TRBV4-2 and TRBJ2-2; unclear D gene. Per germline, CDR1 LGHNA and CDR2 YNFKEQ. The CDR3 runs 17 residues. V lost 3 bases and J lost 3, with 17 bases in between. The CDR3 reads CASSHPPYSRDTGELFF. In nucleotides, the CDR3 is TGTGCCAGCAGCCATCCTCCGTACTCACGGGACACCGGGGAGCTGTTTTTT.

This rearrangement joins TRBV15 to TRBJ2-7; TRBD1 matches at 7 bases. J gave up 5 bases and V 1 base, and 11 bases lay outside the gene matches. Germline CDR1 LNHNV, CDR2 YYDKDF (reference sequence). This CDR3 spans 16 amino acids. This chain's CDR3 is CATSRAGRGGRDEQYF. In DNA form, the CDR3 reads TGTGCCACCAGCAGAGCGGGTCGAGGGGGCCGAGACGAGCAGTACTTC.

The J gene is TRBJ2-7, the V gene TRBV30; 8 bases line up with TRBD2. Germline V lookup: CDR1 GTSNPN, CDR2 SVGIG (reference sequence). The CDR3 has 11 amino acids. After removal of 7 bases from V and 3 bases from J, the junction contained 2 bases not matched to a gene. CDR3 DNA: TGTGCCTTACTAGCGGACTACGAGCAGTACTTC. Its protein is CALLADYEQYF.

The rearrangement uses TRBV7-3 and TRBJ2-3; D possibly corresponds to TRBD1 (5 bases). V lost 4 bases and J lost 2, with 13 bases in between. The CDR3 is 15 residues long. From germline, CDR1 is SGHTA and CDR2 FQGTGA. In nucleotides, the CDR3 is TGTGCCAGCAGCTCGAATGGACACCCCACAGATACGCAGTATTTT. It is translated as CASSSNGHPTDTQYF. The entire variable domain, with the rest obtained from reference TRBV7-3 and TRBJ2-3, is as follows: GAGVSQTPSNKVTEKGKYVELRCDPISGHTALYWYRQSLGQGPEFLIYFQGTGAADDSGLPNDRFFAVRPEGSVSTLKIQRTERGDSAVYLCASSSNGHPTDTQYFGPGTRLTVL.

The chain employs TRBV7-6 and TRBJ2-7; D might be TRBD2 (5 bases). The germline CDR1 and CDR2 sequences are SGHVS and FNYEAQ. Trimming pared 2 bases from V and 2 bases from J, leaving 22 bases between. This CDR3 region has 18 residues. The CDR3 loop is CASSLSGIKTRFAYEQYF. The CDR3 nucleotides read TGTGCCAGCAGCTTATCTGGAATAAAAACTAGATTCGCCTACGAGCAGTACTTC.

The chain recombines TRBV7-2 with TRBJ2-3; 10 bases map to TRBD2. The J segment lost 1 base and the V segment lost 2 bases, leaving 3 bases of the junction unmatched. CDR1 and CDR2 from the germline V gene are SGHTA and FQGNSA. CDR3 length equals 16 residues. CDR3 sequence reads: CASSLRTSGRTDTQYF. The DNA for the CDR3 is TGTGCCAGCAGCTTAAGGACTAGCGGCCGCACAGATACGCAGTATTTT.

The V gene is TRBV27, the J gene TRBJ1-6, with 8 nucleotides matching TRBD1. The CDR3 covers 16 residues. Looked up from germline, CDR1 is MNHEY and CDR2 is SMNVEV (reference sequence). V gave up 2 bases and J gave up 5 bases; unmatched junction bases: 5. Written as DNA, the CDR3 is TGTGCCAGCAGTTTAAGTCAGGGGGCAAATAATTCACCCCTCCACTTT. It specifies CASSLSQGANNSPLHF.

The chain is built from TRBV5-1 and TRBJ1-1; 10 bases align to TRBD1. Losses at the gene ends were 0 bases for V and 5 bases for J; bases not matched to a gene: 7. This CDR3 spans 16 amino acids. Germline V gives CDR1 SGHRS, CDR2 YFSETQ. The CDR3 loop is CASSLGTGGGRTEAFF. The CDR3 region has the DNA TGCGCCAGCAGCTTGGGGACAGGGGGGGGTCGGACTGAAGCTTTCTTT.

This chain uses TRBV29-1 with TRBJ2-2, with D perhaps TRBD2 (5 bases). Germline assignment: CDR1 SQVTM and CDR2 ANQGSEA. CDR3 length equals 13 residues. Trimming cost V 3 bases and J 3 bases, with 8 bases left between them. CDR3 nucleotide sequence: TGCAGCGTTGATCCGGGGTACACCGGGGAGCTGTTTTTT. Its protein product is CSVDPGYTGELFF.

The V call is TRBV19, the J call TRBJ2-1, with 10 bases fitting TRBD1. Looked up from germline, CDR1 is LNHDA and CDR2 is SQIVND (reference sequence). After removal of 7 bases from V and 7 bases from J, the junction contained 13 bases not matched to a gene. CDR3 size: 16 residues. The CDR3 loop reads CASTLNRDRGGNEQFF. CDR3 bases: TGTGCCAGTACCCTCAACCGGGACAGGGGAGGGAATGAGCAGTTCTTC.